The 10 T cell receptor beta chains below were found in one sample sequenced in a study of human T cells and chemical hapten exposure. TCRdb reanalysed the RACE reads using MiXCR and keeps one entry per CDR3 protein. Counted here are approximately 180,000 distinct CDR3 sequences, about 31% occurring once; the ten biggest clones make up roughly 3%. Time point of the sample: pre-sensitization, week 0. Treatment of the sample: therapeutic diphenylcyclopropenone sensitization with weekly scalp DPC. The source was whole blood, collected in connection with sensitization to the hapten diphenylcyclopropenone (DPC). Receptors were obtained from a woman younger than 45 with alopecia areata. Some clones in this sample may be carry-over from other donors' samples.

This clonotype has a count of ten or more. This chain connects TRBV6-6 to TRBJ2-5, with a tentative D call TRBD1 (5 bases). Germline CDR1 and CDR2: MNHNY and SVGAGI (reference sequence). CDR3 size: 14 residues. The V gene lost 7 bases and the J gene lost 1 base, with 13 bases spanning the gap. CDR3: CASNHQGSQETQYF. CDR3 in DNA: TGTGCCAGCAACCACCAGGGCAGCCAAGAGACCCAGTACTTC.

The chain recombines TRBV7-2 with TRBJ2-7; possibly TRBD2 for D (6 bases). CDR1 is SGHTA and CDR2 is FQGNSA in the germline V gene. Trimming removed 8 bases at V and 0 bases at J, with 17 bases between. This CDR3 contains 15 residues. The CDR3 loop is CASGLRAGSSYEQYF. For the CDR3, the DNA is TGTGCCAGCGGCCTCAGGGCGGGGTCCTCCTACGAGCAGTACTTC.

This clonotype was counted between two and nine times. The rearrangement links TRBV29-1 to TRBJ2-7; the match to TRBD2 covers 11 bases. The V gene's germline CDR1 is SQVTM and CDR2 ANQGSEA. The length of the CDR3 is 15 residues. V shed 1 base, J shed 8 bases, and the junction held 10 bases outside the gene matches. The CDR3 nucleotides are TGCAGCGTTGAAGCAACGACTAGCGGGAATTGGAAGCAGTACTTC. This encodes CSVEATTSGNWKQYF.

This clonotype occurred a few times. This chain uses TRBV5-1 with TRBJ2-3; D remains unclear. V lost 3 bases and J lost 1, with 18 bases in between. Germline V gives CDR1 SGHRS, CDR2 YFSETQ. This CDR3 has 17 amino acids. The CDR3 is CASSSSQRVRGTDTQYF. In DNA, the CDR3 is TGCGCCAGCAGCTCGTCCCAACGGGTACGAGGCACAGATACGCAGTATTTT.

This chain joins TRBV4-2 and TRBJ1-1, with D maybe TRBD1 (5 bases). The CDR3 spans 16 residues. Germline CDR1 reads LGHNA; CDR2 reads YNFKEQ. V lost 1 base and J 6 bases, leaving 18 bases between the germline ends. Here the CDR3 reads CASSQAPTASAAEAFF. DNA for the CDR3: TGTGCCAGCAGCCAAGCGCCGACAGCGTCTGCCGCTGAAGCTTTCTTT.

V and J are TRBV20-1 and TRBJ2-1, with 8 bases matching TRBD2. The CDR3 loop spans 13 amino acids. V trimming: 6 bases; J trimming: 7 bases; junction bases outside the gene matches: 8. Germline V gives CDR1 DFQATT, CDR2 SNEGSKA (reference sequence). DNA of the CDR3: TGCAGTGCGCCCCGGGTAGCGGGGAATGAGCAGTTCTTC. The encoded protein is CSAPRVAGNEQFF.

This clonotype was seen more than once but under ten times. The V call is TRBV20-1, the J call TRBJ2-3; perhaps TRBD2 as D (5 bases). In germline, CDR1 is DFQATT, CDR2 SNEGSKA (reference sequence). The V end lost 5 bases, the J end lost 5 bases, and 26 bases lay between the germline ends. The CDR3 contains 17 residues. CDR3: CSAPPTGTRSAGDTQYF. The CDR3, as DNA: TGCAGTGCTCCACCGACCGGAACTAGATCCGCAGGAGATACGCAGTATTTT.

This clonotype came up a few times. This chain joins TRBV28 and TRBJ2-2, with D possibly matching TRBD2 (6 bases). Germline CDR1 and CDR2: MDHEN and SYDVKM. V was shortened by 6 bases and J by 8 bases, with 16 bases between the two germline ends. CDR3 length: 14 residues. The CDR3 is CASSVTSTIGELFF. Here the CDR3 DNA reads TGTGCCAGCAGCGTAACTAGCACTATTGGGGAGCTGTTTTTT.

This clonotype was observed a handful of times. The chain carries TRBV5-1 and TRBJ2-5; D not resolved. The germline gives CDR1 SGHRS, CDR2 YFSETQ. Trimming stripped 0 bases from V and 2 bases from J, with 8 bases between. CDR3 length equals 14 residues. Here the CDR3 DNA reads TGCGCCAGCAGCTTGGCGGATCCTCAAGAGACCCAGTACTTC. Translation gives CASSLADPQETQYF. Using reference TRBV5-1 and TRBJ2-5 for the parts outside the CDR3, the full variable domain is KAGVTQTPRYLIKTRGQQVTLSCSPISGHRSVSWYQQTPGQGLQFLFEYFSETQRNKGNFPGRFSGRQFSNSRSEMNVSTLELGDSALYLCASSLADPQETQYFGPGTRLLVL.

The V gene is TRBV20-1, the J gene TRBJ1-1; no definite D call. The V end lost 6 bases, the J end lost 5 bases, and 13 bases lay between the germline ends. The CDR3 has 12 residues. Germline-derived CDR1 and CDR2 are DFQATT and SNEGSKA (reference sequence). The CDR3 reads CSARGVGTEAFF. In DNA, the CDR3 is TGCAGTGCGCGTGGGGTGGGGACTGAAGCTTTCTTT.